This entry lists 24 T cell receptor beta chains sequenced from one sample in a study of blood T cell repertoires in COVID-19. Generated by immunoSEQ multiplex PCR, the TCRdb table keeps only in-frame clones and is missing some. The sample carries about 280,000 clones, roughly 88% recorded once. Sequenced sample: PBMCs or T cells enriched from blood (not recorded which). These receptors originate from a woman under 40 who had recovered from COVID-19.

The CDR3: CASSQGRGYGYTF. The CDR3 DNA follows: TGTGCCAGCAGCCAAGGCAGGGGTTATGGCTACACCTTC. The J gene is TRBJ1-2, the V gene TRBV14, with D possibly TRBD1 on 6 matching bases. CDR3 length: 13 residues. Germline V lookup: CDR1 SGHDN, CDR2 FVKESK. With 1 base removed from V and 5 bases from J, the gap between germline ends came to 8 bases.

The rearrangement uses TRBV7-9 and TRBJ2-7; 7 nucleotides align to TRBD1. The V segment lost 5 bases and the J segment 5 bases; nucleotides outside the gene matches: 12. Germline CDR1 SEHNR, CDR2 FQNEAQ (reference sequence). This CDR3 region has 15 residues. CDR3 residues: CASSPATGERDEQYF. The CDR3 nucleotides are TGTGCCAGCAGCCCTGCTACAGGGGAACGAGACGAGCAGTACTTC.

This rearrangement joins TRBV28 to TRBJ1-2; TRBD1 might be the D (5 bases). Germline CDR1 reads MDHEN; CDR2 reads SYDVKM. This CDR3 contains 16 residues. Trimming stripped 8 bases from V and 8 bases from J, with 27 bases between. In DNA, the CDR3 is TGTGCCAGCGGACCATGGGTACAGGCCGCTGTGGGGGGCTACACCTTC. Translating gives CASGPWVQAAVGGYTF.

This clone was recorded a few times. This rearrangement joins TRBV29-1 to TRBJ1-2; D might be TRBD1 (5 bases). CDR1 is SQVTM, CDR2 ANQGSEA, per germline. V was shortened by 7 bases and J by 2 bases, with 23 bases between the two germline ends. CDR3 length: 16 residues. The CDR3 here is CSALLWGQDKNYGYTF. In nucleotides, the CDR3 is TGCAGCGCCCTTCTGTGGGGTCAGGACAAGAACTATGGCTACACCTTC.

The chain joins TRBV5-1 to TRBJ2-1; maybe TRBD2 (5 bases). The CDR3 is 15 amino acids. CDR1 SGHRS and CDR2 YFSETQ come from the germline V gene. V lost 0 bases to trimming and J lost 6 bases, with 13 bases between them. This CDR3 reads CASSLAGGLGNEQFF. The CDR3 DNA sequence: TGCGCCAGCAGCTTGGCTGGCGGGTTGGGCAATGAGCAGTTCTTC.

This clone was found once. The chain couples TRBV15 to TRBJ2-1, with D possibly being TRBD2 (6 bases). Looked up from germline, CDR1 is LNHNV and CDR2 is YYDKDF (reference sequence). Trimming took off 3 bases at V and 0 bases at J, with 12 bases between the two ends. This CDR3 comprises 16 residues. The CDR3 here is CATSSGRAPSYNEQFF. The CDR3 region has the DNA TGTGCCACCAGCAGCGGGAGAGCGCCCTCCTACAATGAGCAGTTCTTC.

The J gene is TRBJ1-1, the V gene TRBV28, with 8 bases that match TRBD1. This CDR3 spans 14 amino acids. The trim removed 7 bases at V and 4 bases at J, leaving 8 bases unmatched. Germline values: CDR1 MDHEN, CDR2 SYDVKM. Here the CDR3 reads CASNQGAPGTEAFF. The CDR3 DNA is TGTGCCAGCAACCAGGGGGCTCCAGGCACTGAAGCTTTCTTT. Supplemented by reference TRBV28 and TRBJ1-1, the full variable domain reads DVKVTQSSRYLVKRTGEKVFLECVQDMDHENMFWYRQDPGLGLRLIYFSYDVKMKEKGDIPEGYSVSREKKERFSLILESASTNQTSMYLCASNQGAPGTEAFFGQGTRLTVV.

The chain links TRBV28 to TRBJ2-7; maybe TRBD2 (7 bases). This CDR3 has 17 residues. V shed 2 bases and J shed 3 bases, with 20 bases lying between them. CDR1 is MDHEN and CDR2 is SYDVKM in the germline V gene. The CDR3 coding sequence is TGTGCCAGCAGTTTAAGCGCCCACGGGGGGCAAGTCTACGAGCAGTACTTC. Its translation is CASSLSAHGGQVYEQYF.

CDR3 in DNA: TGTGCCAGCAGCCCTTCAGGGGGCCTTGTCTCCTACGAGCAGTACTTC. It yields the protein CASSPSGGLVSYEQYF. V is TRBV6-2 or TRBV6-3 and J is TRBJ2-7; 8 nucleotides line up with TRBD1. The germline gives CDR1 MNHEY, CDR2 SVGEGT. The V and J ends lost 6 bases and 0 bases, in that order; junction bases with no gene match: 10. CDR3 length equals 16 residues.

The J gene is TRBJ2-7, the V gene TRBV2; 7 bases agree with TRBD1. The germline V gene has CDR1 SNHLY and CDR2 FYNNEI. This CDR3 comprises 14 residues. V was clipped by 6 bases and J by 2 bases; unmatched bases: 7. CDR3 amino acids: CASRGDSTPYEQYF. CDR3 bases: TGTGCCAGCAGAGGGGACAGTACACCCTACGAGCAGTACTTC.

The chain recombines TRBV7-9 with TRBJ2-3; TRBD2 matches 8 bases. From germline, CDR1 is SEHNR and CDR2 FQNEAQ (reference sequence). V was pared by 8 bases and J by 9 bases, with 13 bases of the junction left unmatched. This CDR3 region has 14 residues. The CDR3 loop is CASGRAGEGGTQYF. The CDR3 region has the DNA TGTGCCAGCGGACGAGCGGGAGAGGGGGGGACGCAGTATTTT.

The CDR3 protein is CASPPSTPGLVVEQYF. Written as DNA, the CDR3 is TGTGCCAGCCCCCCGAGTACTCCGGGACTAGTAGTCGAGCAGTACTTC. The genes are TRBV28 and TRBJ2-7; 8 nucleotides match TRBD2. Germline lookup yields CDR1 MDHEN and CDR2 SYDVKM. The CDR3 is 16 amino acids. V trimming: 8 bases; J trimming: 6 bases; junction bases outside the gene matches: 18.

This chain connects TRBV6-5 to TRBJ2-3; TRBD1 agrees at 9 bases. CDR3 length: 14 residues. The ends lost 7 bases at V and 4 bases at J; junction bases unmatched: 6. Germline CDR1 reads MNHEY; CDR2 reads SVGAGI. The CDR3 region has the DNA TGTGCCAGCATTGGACAGGGGAGTTCAGATACGCAGTATTTT. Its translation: CASIGQGSSDTQYF.

CDR3 loop: CASSPQGAYETQYF. The CDR3 DNA sequence: TGTGCCAGCAGTCCACAGGGGGCCTACGAGACCCAGTACTTC. This rearrangement joins TRBV6-2 or TRBV6-3 to TRBJ2-5; 9 positions match TRBD1. CDR1 is MNHEY, CDR2 SVGEGT, per germline. Germline trimming cut 5 bases from V and 5 bases from J; bases unmatched to any gene: 6. The CDR3 length is 14 residues.

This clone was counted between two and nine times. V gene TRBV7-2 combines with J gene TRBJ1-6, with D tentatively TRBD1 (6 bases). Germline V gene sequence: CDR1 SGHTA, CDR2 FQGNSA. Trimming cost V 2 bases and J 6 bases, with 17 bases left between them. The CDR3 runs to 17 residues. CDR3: CASSLRPGGPLNSPLHF. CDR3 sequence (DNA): TGTGCCAGCAGCTTACGCCCCGGGGGGCCCCTTAATTCACCCCTCCACTTT.

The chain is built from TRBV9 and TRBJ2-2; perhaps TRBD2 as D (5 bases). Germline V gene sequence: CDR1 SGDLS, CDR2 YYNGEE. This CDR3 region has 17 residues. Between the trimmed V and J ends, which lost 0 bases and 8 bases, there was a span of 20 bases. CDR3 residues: CASSVAPSWPGKGELFF. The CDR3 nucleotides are TGTGCCAGCAGCGTAGCTCCGAGTTGGCCGGGGAAGGGGGAGCTGTTTTTT. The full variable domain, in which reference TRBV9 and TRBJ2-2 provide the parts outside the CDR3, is DSGVTQTPKHLITATGQRVTLRCSPRSGDLSVYWYQQSLDQGLQFLIQYYNGEERAKGNILERFSAQQFPDLHSELNLSSLELGDSALYFCASSVAPSWPGKGELFFGEGSRLTVL.

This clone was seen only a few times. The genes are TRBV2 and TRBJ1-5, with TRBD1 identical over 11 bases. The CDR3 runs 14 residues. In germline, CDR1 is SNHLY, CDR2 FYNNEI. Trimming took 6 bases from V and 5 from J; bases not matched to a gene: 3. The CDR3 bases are TGTGCCAGCAGCGGGACAGGGGGACATCAGCCCCAGCATTTT. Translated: CASSGTGGHQPQHF.

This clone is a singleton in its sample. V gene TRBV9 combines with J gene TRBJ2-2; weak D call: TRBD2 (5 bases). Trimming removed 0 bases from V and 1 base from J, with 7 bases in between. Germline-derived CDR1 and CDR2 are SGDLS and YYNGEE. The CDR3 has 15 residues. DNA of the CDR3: TGTGCCAGCAGCGTAGTTGCGGGGAACACCGGGGAGCTGTTTTTT. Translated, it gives CASSVVAGNTGELFF.

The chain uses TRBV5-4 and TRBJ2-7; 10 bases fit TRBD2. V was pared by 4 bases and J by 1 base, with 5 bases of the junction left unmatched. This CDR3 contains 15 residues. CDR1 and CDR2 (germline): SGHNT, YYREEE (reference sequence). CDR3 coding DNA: TGTGCCAGCAGCCAGCGGGAGGGTATATCCTACGAGCAGTACTTC. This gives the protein CASSQREGISYEQYF.

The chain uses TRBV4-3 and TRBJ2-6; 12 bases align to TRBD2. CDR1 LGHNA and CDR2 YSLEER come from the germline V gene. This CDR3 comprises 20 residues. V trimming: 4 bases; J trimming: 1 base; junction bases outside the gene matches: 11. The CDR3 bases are TGCGCCAGCAGCCTCATATGGGCGACTAGCGGGGGATCTGGGGCCAACGTCCTGACTTTC. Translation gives CASSLIWATSGGSGANVLTF.

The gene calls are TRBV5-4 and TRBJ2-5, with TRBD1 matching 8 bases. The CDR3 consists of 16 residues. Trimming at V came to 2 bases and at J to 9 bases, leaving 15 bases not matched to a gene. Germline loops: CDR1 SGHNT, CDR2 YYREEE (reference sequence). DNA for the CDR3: TGTGCCAGCAGCTTTCTAGTAGGGACAGGACAAGGGGCCCAGTACTTC. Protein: CASSFLVGTGQGAQYF.

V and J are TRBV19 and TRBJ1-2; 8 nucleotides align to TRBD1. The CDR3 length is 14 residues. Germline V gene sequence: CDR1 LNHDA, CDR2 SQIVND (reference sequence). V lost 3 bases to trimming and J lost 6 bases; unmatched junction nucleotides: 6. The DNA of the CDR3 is TGTGCCAGTAGTATCCACAGGGGGTTGGATGGCTACACCTTC. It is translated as CASSIHRGLDGYTF.

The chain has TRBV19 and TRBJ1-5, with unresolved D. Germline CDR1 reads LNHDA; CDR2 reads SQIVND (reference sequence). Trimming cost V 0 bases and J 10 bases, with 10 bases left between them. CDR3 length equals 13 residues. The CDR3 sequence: CASSIEGERPQHF. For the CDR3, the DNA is TGTGCCAGTAGTATAGAAGGAGAGAGACCCCAGCATTTT. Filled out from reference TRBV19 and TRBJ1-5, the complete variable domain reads DGGITQSPKYLFRKEGQNVTLSCEQNLNHDAMYWYRQDPGQGLRLIYYSQIVNDFQKGDIAEGYSVSREKKESFPLTVTSAQKNPTAFYLCASSIEGERPQHFGDGTRLSIL.

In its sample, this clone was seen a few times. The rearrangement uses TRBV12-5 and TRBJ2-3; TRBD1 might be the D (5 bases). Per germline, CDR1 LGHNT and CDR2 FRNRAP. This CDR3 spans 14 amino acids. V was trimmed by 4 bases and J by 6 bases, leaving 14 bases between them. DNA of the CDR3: TGTGCTAGTGGTTCCCAGGGATTTCGGGATACGCAGTATTTT. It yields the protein CASGSQGFRDTQYF.